This TCR beta chain is from a study of T cells after yellow fever vaccination. TCRdb called the 5' RACE reads again in MiXCR, with one record for every CDR3 protein. The table includes about 310,000 distinct CDR3 sequences, around 3.6% detected once. This CDR3 region has 16 residues. J gave up 4 bases and V 5 bases, and 8 bases lay outside the gene matches. In germline, CDR1 is MNHEY, CDR2 SMNVEV (reference sequence). This rearrangement joins TRBV27 to TRBJ1-5; 10 nucleotides match TRBD1. The sequence was collected from a man between 18 and 35 years old who received the YFV17D yellow fever vaccine. The sequences come from PBMCs, collected on the day of the yellow fever booster vaccination. The CDR3 bases are TGTGCCAGCAGTGGCCGGGACAGGGGCCCTAATCAGCCCCAGCATTTT. It encodes CASSGRDRGPNQPQHF.